What follows is one TCR beta chain and its context. This table comes from immunoSEQ multiplex PCR, and its TCRdb copy is limited to in-frame clones, with some not included. This table holds tens of thousands of clones, 94% found once. The data belong to a study of technical replicates of blood from a few donors. The trim removed 2 bases at V and 2 bases at J, leaving 5 bases unmatched. CDR1 is SGHRS and CDR2 is YFSETQ in the germline V gene. There are 15 residues in the CDR3. The chain uses TRBV5-1 and TRBJ2-7; TRBD2 matches at 9 bases. The sequencing sample was made of T cells isolated from PBMCs. This clonotype was obtained from a human donor in good health. Here the CDR3 DNA reads TGCGCCAGCAGCTTCGGGGCGGGAGGGGCCTACGAGCAGTACTTC. Residues: CASSFGAGGAYEQYF.